This TCR beta chain was sequenced in a study of early T cells in non-severe SARS-CoV-2 infection. Study details: Sequencing was performed on bulk RNA from unsorted whole blood, leaving chains unpaired. Study-level points and caveats: Anti-spike CD8 specificities were favored by VDJdb matching, whose results missed private and CD4 specificities.

This clonotype was seen repeatedly, ten times or more. What it binds is not known. CDR3 size: 14 residues. V lost 1 base to trimming and J lost 7 bases, with 12 bases between them. Germline lookup yields CDR1 SGHKS and CDR2 YYEKEE (reference sequence). The TCR library protocol attached unique molecular identifiers to the individual cDNA molecules. TCRdb re-analysed the 5' RACE reads in MiXCR, keeping a single row per CDR3 protein. The sample consists of some 60,000 distinct CDR3 sequences, 10% of them appearing once. The sample taken for sequencing was whole blood. The rearrangement uses TRBV5-5 and TRBJ1-5; possibly TRBD1 for D (5 bases). This receptor was obtained from an adult who was a healthcare worker with PCR-confirmed SARS-CoV-2 infection or an uninfected control (not recorded which). CDR3: CASSLSRVEQPQHF. CDR3 nucleotides: TGTGCCAGCAGCTTGTCCAGGGTTGAGCAGCCCCAGCATTTT.